The 30 T cell receptor beta chains below all came from one sample that was sequenced in a study of yellow fever vaccine responses in identical twins. TCRdb processed the RT-PCR reads anew with MiXCR; each CDR3 protein has one entry. The repertoire consists of around 2,500 distinct CDR3 sequences, with almost 85% occurring once and the leading ten covering around 10%. Sample: T cells from blood (PBMCs), unsorted or a sorted subset (not recorded which), taken before or after yellow fever vaccination (not recorded which). Source of these receptors: a female donor who received the yellow fever vaccine.

In this sample, this clonotype turned up once. The chain carries TRBV4-1 and TRBJ1-5; the D is unclear. Trimming cost V 2 bases and J 5 bases, with 13 bases left between them. The CDR3 runs 15 residues. Germline lookup yields CDR1 MGHRA and CDR2 YSYEKL. The CDR3 coding sequence is TGCGCCAGCAGCCAATGGGGAAGCCCCGATCAGCCCCAGCATTTT. It translates to CASSQWGSPDQPQHF.

The CDR3 DNA sequence: TGTGCCACCAGCAGAGATCTGGGCGGGAGCTATGGCTACACCTTC. It specifies CATSRDLGGSYGYTF. The J gene is TRBJ1-2, the V gene TRBV15; D unclear. The germline V gene has CDR1 LNHNV and CDR2 YYDKDF (reference sequence). The CDR3 runs to 15 residues. V gave up 0 bases and J gave up 4 bases, with 12 bases separating them.

This clonotype was found once. V is TRBV10-3 and J is TRBJ2-1, with TRBD2 as a possible D gene (5 bases). Germline-derived CDR1 and CDR2 are ENHRY and SYGVKD. This CDR3 has 15 amino acids. V lost 6 bases and J lost 3, with 15 bases in between. The CDR3 nucleotides are TGTGCCATCAGCGAAGGTCTTCGGGACTACAATGAGCAGTTCTTC. It yields the protein CAISEGLRDYNEQFF.

On this clonotype: One junction end disagrees with the germline gene, perhaps due to a read error. The DNA for the CDR3 is TGTGCTAGCAGCTTAAATGGGGTCACCGGGGAGCTGTTTTTT. It encodes CASSLNGVTGELFF. The chain joins TRBV7-7 to TRBJ2-2; D gene unclear. Germline assignment: CDR1 SSHAT and CDR2 FNYEAQ (reference sequence). The CDR3 is 14 amino acids.

This chain uses TRBV18 with TRBJ1-6; the D is unclear. The CDR3 is 16 amino acids. The ends were cut back, 3 bases at V and 0 bases at J, with 9 bases in the middle. CDR1 is KGHSH, CDR2 LQKENI, per germline. The CDR3 region has the DNA TGTGCCAGCTCACCCCCATCAAGCTCCTATAATTCACCCCTCCACTTT. Translating it yields CASSPPSSSYNSPLHF.

This clonotype has just a few counts. The rearrangement joins TRBV4-3 to TRBJ2-1; TRBD2 matches at 7 bases. The germline V gene has CDR1 LGHNA and CDR2 YSLEER. The CDR3 length is 18 residues. Unmatched junction bases numbered 8, after V lost 0 bases and J lost 0 bases. CDR3 protein: CASSQDGGGGSSYNEQFF. CDR3 DNA: TGCGCCAGCAGCCAAGATGGAGGCGGGGGAAGCTCCTACAATGAGCAGTTCTTC.

This sequence joins TRBV15 and TRBJ1-3; D is perhaps TRBD1 (5 bases). The CDR3 totals 15 residues. Trimming cost V 0 bases and J 7 bases, with 13 bases left between them. Germline V gene data show CDR1 as LNHNV and CDR2 as YYDKDF (reference sequence). CDR3 in DNA: TGTGCCACCAGCAGAGAGCCCCGTGGGGCCAACACCATATATTTT. Protein sequence: CATSREPRGANTIYF.

The chain couples TRBV18 to TRBJ2-1; 8 bases map to TRBD1. V shed 5 bases, J shed 3 bases, and the junction held 0 bases outside the gene matches. Germline lookup yields CDR1 KGHSH and CDR2 LQKENI. This CDR3 region has 13 residues. For the CDR3, the DNA is TGTGCCAGCTCAGACAGGGGCTACAATGAGCAGTTCTTC. Translation gives CASSDRGYNEQFF.

This chain's CDR3 is CASSLVLSSYNSPLHF. The CDR3 DNA reads as TGTGCCAGCAGTTTAGTCCTTTCCTCCTATAATTCACCCCTCCACTTT. The rearrangement joins TRBV12-3 or TRBV12-4 to TRBJ1-6; D not certain. With 1 base removed from V and 0 bases from J, the gap between germline ends came to 7 bases. The CDR3 runs to 16 residues.

This chain links TRBV10-3 with TRBJ2-1; 8 bases align to TRBD2. The CDR3 sequence is 14 residues long. J lost 2 bases, V lost 4 bases, and 1 base had no gene match. The V gene's germline CDR1 is ENHRY and CDR2 SYGVKD. The DNA for the CDR3 is TGTGCCATCAGTGCGGGAGGGCCCTACAATGAGCAGTTCTTC. Translation gives CAISAGGPYNEQFF.

The gene calls are TRBV11-1 and TRBJ1-1; weak D call: TRBD1 (6 bases). V lost 4 bases and J 1 base, leaving 13 bases between the germline ends. CDR1 and CDR2 from the germline V gene are SGHAT and FQDESV (reference sequence). This CDR3 region has 15 residues. CDR3 amino acids: CASSSRDNRNTEAFF. The DNA of the CDR3 is TGTGCCAGCAGCTCCCGGGACAACAGGAACACTGAAGCTTTCTTT.

This rearrangement joins TRBV6-4 to TRBJ2-3; a weak D match, TRBD2 (6 bases). The germline CDR1 and CDR2 sequences are MRHNA and SNTAGT. The V end was cut by 3 bases, the J end by 3 bases, with 10 bases between. The CDR3 has 14 residues. The CDR3 reads CASSDAGGTDTQYF. The CDR3 region has the DNA TGTGCCAGCAGTGATGCTGGGGGGACAGATACGCAGTATTTT.

This chain uses TRBV15 with TRBJ2-3, with TRBD2 matching 7 bases. CDR3 length equals 15 residues. With 1 base clipped from V and 2 bases from J, the junction kept 3 bases outside the gene matches. Germline CDR1 and CDR2: LNHNV and YYDKDF (reference sequence). CDR3: CATSRGTSDTDTQYF. As DNA, the CDR3 is TGTGCCACCAGCAGAGGAACTAGCGACACAGATACGCAGTATTTT. Full variable domain (outside the CDR3, taken from reference TRBV15 and TRBJ2-3): DAMVIQNPRYQVTQFGKPVTLSCSQTLNHNVMYWYQQKSSQAPKLLFHYYDKDFNNEADTPDNFQSRRPNTSFCFLDIRSPGLGDTAMYLCATSRGTSDTDTQYFGPGTRLTVL.

The chain links TRBV11-1 to TRBJ2-1; 12 positions agree with TRBD2. J gave up 5 bases and V 4 bases, and 3 bases lay outside the gene matches. Germline V lookup: CDR1 SGHAT, CDR2 FQDESV (reference sequence). The CDR3 length is 15 residues. The CDR3 bases are TGTGCCAGCAGCTATAGGACTAGCGGGGACAATGAGCAGTTCTTC. Protein: CASSYRTSGDNEQFF.

The chain is built from TRBV15 and TRBJ1-1; TRBD1 is a possible D gene (5 bases). Trimming shortened V by 7 bases and J by 5 bases, and 11 bases separated the two germline ends. There are 12 residues in the CDR3. The germline V gene encodes CDR1 LNHNV and CDR2 YYDKDF (reference sequence). CDR3 region: CATKTGGTEAFF. The CDR3 region has the DNA TGTGCCACCAAAACGGGGGGGACTGAAGCTTTCTTT. Based on the CDR3 plus reference TRBV15 and TRBJ1-1, the full variable domain is DAMVIQNPRYQVTQFGKPVTLSCSQTLNHNVMYWYQQKSSQAPKLLFHYYDKDFNNEADTPDNFQSRRPNTSFCFLDIRSPGLGDTAMYLCATKTGGTEAFFGQGTRLTVV.

This sequence joins TRBV4-3 and TRBJ2-5; 7 bases match TRBD1. The germline CDR1 and CDR2 sequences are LGHNA and YSLEER. J was trimmed by 3 bases and V by 1 base; bases with no gene match: 5. The CDR3 is 15 amino acids. CDR3 coding DNA: TGCGCCAGCAGCCAAGGGGGGACAGAAGAAGAGACCCAGTACTTC. As protein: CASSQGGTEEETQYF.

The chain links TRBV5-4 to TRBJ1-2; a weak D match, TRBD1 (6 bases). There are 16 residues in the CDR3. Germline values: CDR1 SGHNT, CDR2 YYREEE (reference sequence). The V gene lost 0 bases and the J gene lost 1 base, with 13 bases spanning the gap. The CDR3 coding sequence is TGTGCCAGCAGCTTGGTCTCCCAGGGGATTAACTATGGCTACACCTTC. Residues: CASSLVSQGINYGYTF.

Only one count was recorded for this clonotype. The gene calls are TRBV29-1 and TRBJ2-5; weak D call: TRBD2 (6 bases). Germline CDR1 and CDR2: SQVTM and ANQGSEA. The CDR3 contains 13 residues. Trimming shortened V by 3 bases and J by 4 bases, and 12 bases separated the two germline ends. CDR3 in DNA: TGCAGCGTTGATTTTCGGGGGTCAGAGACCCAGTACTTC. It codes for CSVDFRGSETQYF.

This chain links TRBV7-3 with TRBJ2-1; 8 positions agree with TRBD2. Trimming at V came to 4 bases and at J to 3 bases, leaving 2 bases not matched to a gene. There are 14 residues in the CDR3. Germline CDR1 SGHTA, CDR2 FQGTGA. The CDR3 protein is CASSSTSGYNEQFF. The CDR3 bases are TGTGCCAGCAGCTCCACTAGCGGCTACAATGAGCAGTTCTTC.

V gene TRBV12-3 or TRBV12-4 combines with J gene TRBJ2-7; 10 nucleotides align to TRBD1. V was clipped by 7 bases and J by 3 bases; unmatched bases: 9. This CDR3 is built from 15 residues. The CDR3 DNA follows: TGTGCCAGCACCCCGAACCGGGACAGGGGCTACGAGCAGTACTTC. Protein: CASTPNRDRGYEQYF.

This chain uses TRBV10-1 with TRBJ1-6; the D is unclear. V gave up 2 bases and J gave up 9 bases, with 11 bases separating them. The CDR3 runs 14 residues. Germline V CDR1 and CDR2: WNHNN, SYGVQD (reference sequence). The DNA of the CDR3 is TGCGCCAGCAGTGAGGGAAGGGATGCTTCACCCCTCCACTTT. It translates to CASSEGRDASPLHF.

The rearrangement links TRBV4-2 to TRBJ2-3; no clear D. CDR1 and CDR2 (germline): LGHNA, YNFKEQ. Trimming cost V 4 bases and J 0 bases, with 14 bases left between them. The length of the CDR3 is 16 residues. As DNA, the CDR3 is TGTGCCAGCAGCCTTCTTTCTGGGTCTAGCACAGATACGCAGTATTTT. Its translation: CASSLLSGSSTDTQYF.

The chain employs TRBV6-1 and TRBJ2-7; D not resolved. Germline loops: CDR1 MNHNS, CDR2 SASEGT. CDR3 length equals 14 residues. The V end lost 6 bases, the J end lost 1 base, and 13 bases lay between the germline ends. The CDR3 DNA reads as TGTGCCAGCAGGGTAACAGTCTCTTCCTACGAGCAGTACTTC. As protein: CASRVTVSSYEQYF.

The rearrangement joins TRBV20-1 to TRBJ2-7, with 9 bases aligning to TRBD1. The CDR3 has 14 residues. Germline V gene lookup returns CDR1 DFQATT and CDR2 SNEGSKA (reference sequence). V lost 3 bases and J lost 3; bases outside the gene matches: 6. CDR3 nucleotides: TGCAGTGCTAGGGAGGGACAGGGTAACTACGAGCAGTACTTC. Translated, it gives CSAREGQGNYEQYF.

J is TRBJ2-7 and V is TRBV5-1; perhaps TRBD2 as D (5 bases). The CDR3 spans 12 residues. CDR1 and CDR2 from the germline V gene are SGHRS and YFSETQ. The V gene lost 5 bases and the J gene lost 6 bases, with 12 bases spanning the gap. CDR3 loop: CASRGSAVEQYF. The CDR3 DNA reads TGCGCCAGCAGGGGGAGCGCAGTCGAGCAGTACTTC.

V gene TRBV23-1 combines with J gene TRBJ2-7, with D perhaps TRBD1 or TRBD2 (6 bases each). TRBV23-1 is flagged as an ORF with uncertain function. Trimming cost V 1 base and J 2 bases, with 12 bases left between them. This CDR3 is 15 amino acids long. The CDR3 DNA reads as TGCGCCAGCAGTCAATTGACGGGGGCGGCCTACGAGCAGTACTTC. Its translation: CASSQLTGAAYEQYF.

This clonotype was counted only a few times. The rearrangement joins TRBV15 to TRBJ1-2, with D possibly matching TRBD1 (6 bases). Germline lookup yields CDR1 LNHNV and CDR2 YYDKDF (reference sequence). The CDR3 runs to 14 residues. V lost 2 bases, J lost 5 bases, and 12 bases lay in between. The CDR3 nucleotides are TGTGCCACCAGCAGACCCGGACAGAGATATGGCTACACCTTC. The encoded protein is CATSRPGQRYGYTF.

The rearrangement links TRBV13 to TRBJ2-1, with D unresolved. V was cut by 5 bases and J by 10 bases, with 18 bases left in between. There are 14 residues in the CDR3. Germline V lookup: CDR1 PRHDT, CDR2 FYEKMQ (reference sequence). The DNA of the CDR3 is TGTGCCAGCAGCAACCACAGAGTAACGGAGGAGCAGTTCTTC. This translates into CASSNHRVTEEQFF.

The rearrangement joins TRBV12-3 or TRBV12-4 to TRBJ2-7; D is undetermined. Trimming pared 7 bases from V and 1 base from J, leaving 14 bases between. The CDR3 has 14 amino acids. The CDR3 is CASTCGPPSYEQYV. Here the CDR3 DNA reads TGTGCCAGCACTTGTGGGCCACCTTCCTACGAGCAGTACGTC.

V usage is TRBV7-9 and J usage is TRBJ1-5, with no clear D. CDR1 and CDR2 (germline): SEHNR, FQNEAQ (reference sequence). The CDR3 is made up of 15 amino acids. V gave up 1 base and J gave up 6 bases, with 13 bases separating them. CDR3 DNA sequence: TGTGCCAGCAGCTTAGGGGGTCTTTCTACTCAGCCCCAGCATTTT. It yields the protein CASSLGGLSTQPQHF. Looking up the rest from reference TRBV7-9 and TRBJ1-5 gives the full variable domain: DTGVSQNPRHKITKRGQNVTFRCDPISEHNRLYWYRQTLGQGPEFLTYFQNEAQLEKSRLLSDRFSAERPKGSFSTLEIQRTEQGDSAMYLCASSLGGLSTQPQHFGDGTRLSIL.